In this sample, the clone carrying this T cell receptor (beta chain) turned up many times. This CDR3 region has 16 residues. Germline CDR1 reads SGHDT; CDR2 reads YYEEEE. The ends lost 2 bases at V and 6 bases at J; junction bases unmatched: 8. This specimen belongs to a study of early T cells in non-severe SARS-CoV-2 infection. Separate cDNA molecules each had unique molecular identifiers attached to them. MiXCR was run by TCRdb on the 5' RACE reads, yielding one entry per CDR3 protein. The data contain about 21,000 distinct CDR3 sequences, more than 4% of them singletons. This sequence joins TRBV5-6 and TRBJ2-1; TRBD1 aligns across 10 bases. The receptor was isolated from an adult who was a healthcare worker with PCR-confirmed SARS-CoV-2 infection or an uninfected control (not recorded which). The sample was whole blood. This CDR3 reads CASSLADRGPGNEQFF. Here the CDR3 DNA reads TGTGCCAGCAGCTTAGCCGACAGGGGGCCGGGCAATGAGCAGTTCTTC.